Listed here are 20 T cell receptor beta chains from one sample, sequenced in a study of tumor-infiltrating T cells and Merkel cell polyomavirus. In the study overall: The T cells studied were CD8+ and recognized the Merkel cell polyomavirus KLL epitope.

The table came from immunoSEQ multiplex PCR; TCRdb's copy has only in-frame clones and leaves some out. The sample contains 20,000 to 25,000 clones, 70% to 90% of which appear only once. Robust Merkel cell polyomavirus Large T antigen positivity by immunohistochemistry was seen in all patients' tumors. The sample consisted of lymph node tissue. These receptors all come from a man aged 50 to 59 with Merkel cell carcinoma.

The chain has TRBV28 and TRBJ1-1, with a possible D match to TRBD1 (5 bases). Trimming left V 5 bases short and J 4 bases short, with 11 bases between. There are 13 residues in the CDR3. Germline V gene lookup returns CDR1 MDHEN and CDR2 SYDVKM. The CDR3 is CASSPHGGTEAFF. The DNA for the CDR3 is TGTGCCAGCAGTCCCCACGGGGGCACTGAAGCTTTCTTT.

The rearrangement uses TRBV2 and TRBJ1-2, with a possible D match to TRBD1 (5 bases). The germline V gene encodes CDR1 SNHLY and CDR2 FYNNEI. Trimming took 1 base from V and 8 from J, leaving 14 bases between them. The CDR3 spans 14 residues. The CDR3 reads CASSEELAGLGYTF. CDR3 bases: TGTGCCAGCAGTGAAGAATTGGCAGGGTTAGGCTACACCTTC.

The V gene is TRBV27, the J gene TRBJ1-2; D not certain. This CDR3 comprises 12 residues. Trimming shortened V by 8 bases and J by 8 bases, and 15 bases separated the two germline ends. Germline V lookup: CDR1 MNHEY, CDR2 SMNVEV (reference sequence). The CDR3 sequence is CASGTPAGGYTF. The DNA for the CDR3 is TGTGCCAGCGGCACCCCGGCGGGAGGCTACACCTTC.

The rearrangement links TRBV2 to TRBJ1-5; D possibly corresponds to TRBD1 (6 bases). Germline V lookup: CDR1 SNHLY, CDR2 FYNNEI. The length of the CDR3 is 15 residues. Trimming removed 7 bases at V and 3 bases at J, with 16 bases between. CDR3 sequence: CASTDRGGNNQPQHF. The CDR3 DNA reads TGTGCCAGCACCGATCGTGGGGGCAACAATCAGCCCCAGCATTTT.

The rearrangement uses TRBV10-3 and TRBJ2-1; 9 nucleotides match TRBD1. The ends lost 7 bases at V and 7 bases at J; junction bases unmatched: 8. The germline CDR1 and CDR2 sequences are ENHRY and SYGVKD. The CDR3 loop spans 14 amino acids. This chain's CDR3 is CAINPGQGGNEQFF. As DNA, the CDR3 is TGTGCCATCAACCCGGGACAGGGAGGAAATGAGCAGTTCTTC.

J is TRBJ1-4 and V is TRBV18, with 7 bases fitting TRBD1. V shed 0 bases, J shed 5 bases, and the junction held 6 bases outside the gene matches. The germline V gene encodes CDR1 KGHSH and CDR2 LQKENI. The CDR3 covers 16 residues. CDR3 sequence reads: CASSPPLGQPNEKLFF. DNA of the CDR3: TGTGCCAGCTCACCACCGCTGGGACAGCCGAATGAAAAACTGTTTTTT. The whole variable domain, filled in from reference TRBV18 and TRBJ1-4, reads NAGVMQNPRHLVRRRGQEARLRCSPMKGHSHVYWYRQLPEEGLKFMVYLQKENIIDESGMPKERFSAEFPKEGPSILRIQQVVRGDSAAYFCASSPPLGQPNEKLFFGSGTQLSVL.

The chain employs TRBV6-6 and TRBJ2-1; 7 positions agree with TRBD1. The CDR3 is 12 residues long. Germline V CDR1 and CDR2: MNHNY, SVGAGI (reference sequence). After removal of 2 bases from V and 10 bases from J, the junction contained 2 bases not matched to a gene. The CDR3 region is CASSYPGQEQFF. CDR3 nucleotides: TGTGCCAGCAGTTACCCGGGACAGGAGCAGTTCTTC.

The chain has TRBV7-3 and TRBJ1-1; D might be TRBD1 (5 bases). CDR1 and CDR2 from the germline V gene are SGHTA and FQGTGA. The CDR3 has 18 residues. Trimming took off 0 bases at V and 2 bases at J, with 19 bases between the two ends. CDR3 in amino acids: CASSLTVGPGRGNTEAFF. DNA of the CDR3: TGTGCCAGCAGCTTAACTGTGGGTCCGGGGAGGGGAAACACTGAAGCTTTCTTT.

J is TRBJ2-7 and V is TRBV7-9; the match to TRBD2 covers 10 bases. In germline, CDR1 is SEHNR, CDR2 FQNEAQ (reference sequence). This CDR3 comprises 15 residues. With 1 base clipped from V and 7 bases from J, the junction kept 7 bases outside the gene matches. DNA for the CDR3: TGTGCCAGCAGCTTAGTGCTAGCGGGAGTCGGGGAGCAGTACTTC. Amino acids: CASSLVLAGVGEQYF.

The rearrangement uses TRBV5-8 and TRBJ1-2, with no clear D. The CDR3 contains 14 residues. Germline V lookup: CDR1 SGHTS, CDR2 YDEGEE. V lost 4 bases to trimming and J lost 2 bases, with 12 bases between them. The CDR3 spells CASSPFDNNYGYTF. DNA of the CDR3: TGTGCCAGCAGCCCGTTTGACAACAACTATGGCTACACCTTC.

The gene calls are TRBV6-1 and TRBJ2-3; 9 positions match TRBD2. Trimming at V came to 4 bases and at J to 4 bases, leaving 15 bases not matched to a gene. The CDR3 has 18 amino acids. From germline, CDR1 is MNHNS and CDR2 SASEGT. CDR3 region: CASSVAPGRGGLADTQYF. The DNA for the CDR3 is TGTGCCAGCAGTGTAGCCCCGGGGCGGGGGGGCCTTGCAGATACGCAGTATTTT.

The CDR3 DNA is TGTGCCAGCAGCTTGGCCGGGGGGAGGGCTTACGAGCAGTACTTC. This gives the protein CASSLAGGRAYEQYF. V is TRBV5-6 and J is TRBJ2-7; TRBD2 agrees at 7 bases. The CDR3 covers 15 residues. Trimming cost V 0 bases and J 4 bases; bases outside gene matches: 7. Germline values: CDR1 SGHDT, CDR2 YYEEEE.

On this clone itself: A junction end diverges from the germline sequence, so it may reflect a read error. The chain joins TRBV7-7 to TRBJ2-1, with a possible D match to TRBD1 (6 bases). CDR1 and CDR2 from the germline V gene are SSHAT and FNYEAQ (reference sequence). There are 15 residues in the CDR3. The CDR3 spells CASSSSRDTRGEQFF. CDR3 nucleotide sequence: TGTGCTAGCAGCTCATCCCGGGACACTCGGGGTGAGCAGTTCTTC.

The chain uses TRBV28 and TRBJ2-1; 10 bases fit TRBD2. V lost 4 bases and J lost 4; bases outside the gene matches: 7. This CDR3 has 16 residues. Germline CDR1 MDHEN, CDR2 SYDVKM. As DNA, the CDR3 is TGTGCCAGCAGTTCGTCTAGCGGGGGATTTTACAATGAGCAGTTCTTC. This sequence encodes CASSSSSGGFYNEQFF.

The chain carries TRBV7-2 and TRBJ2-3; D is possibly TRBD2 (5 bases). CDR3 length: 14 amino acids. The germline V and J ends were trimmed by 3 bases and 8 bases, with 15 bases remaining between them. Germline-derived CDR1 and CDR2 are SGHTA and FQGNSA. In nucleotides, the CDR3 is TGTGCCAGCAGCTTGGGAGCGGCAAGCGGTACGCAGTATTTT. It specifies CASSLGAASGTQYF.

In its sample, this clone was seen once. The chain carries TRBV19 and TRBJ2-2, with D maybe TRBD1 (6 bases). Germline V gene sequence: CDR1 LNHDA, CDR2 SQIVND (reference sequence). The CDR3 runs 14 residues. V gave up 9 bases and J gave up 1 base, with 12 bases separating them. Written as DNA, the CDR3 is TGTGCCAGCAGGGGCACCATGAACACCGGGGAGCTGTTTTTT. Its protein is CASRGTMNTGELFF.

The rearrangement uses TRBV4-3 and TRBJ1-2; 10 bases line up with TRBD1. The CDR3 runs 13 residues. Germline CDR1 reads LGHNA; CDR2 reads YSLEER. Unmatched junction bases numbered 2, after V lost 6 bases and J lost 4 bases. The CDR3 region is CASRGDRGYGYTF. The CDR3 DNA reads as TGCGCCAGCAGGGGGGACAGGGGCTATGGCTACACCTTC.

The gene calls are TRBV28 and TRBJ2-1; TRBD2 matches at 11 bases. CDR1 is MDHEN, CDR2 SYDVKM, per germline. The CDR3 runs to 14 residues. The V segment lost 6 bases and the J segment 12 bases; nucleotides outside the gene matches: 10. For the CDR3, the DNA is TGTGCCAGCAGAGACTCACTAGCGGGAGTTGGGCAGTTCTTC. Translating gives CASRDSLAGVGQFF.

The J gene is TRBJ2-4, the V gene TRBV21-1; the D call in the table, TRBD2, was not verified against the DNA. TRBV21-1 is labeled a pseudogene. The CDR3 extends over 20 amino acids. The CDR3 DNA is TGTGCCAGCAGCAAATCCCCGGGTCCAGTCCCTCATCTAGCCAAAAACATTCAGTACTTC. It is translated as CASSKSPGPVPHLAKNIQYF.

The V and J genes are TRBV23-1 and TRBJ2-5, with D unclear. TRBV23-1 is an open reading frame whose function is uncertain. Trimming shortened V by 7 bases and J by 3 bases, and 3 bases separated the two germline ends. The CDR3 extends over 10 amino acids. DNA of the CDR3: TGCGCCAGCACCAAAGAGACCCAGTACTTC. Translation gives CASTKETQYF.